One sample yielded the 11 T cell receptor beta chains listed below, sequenced in a study of cytomegalovirus exposure and HLA in healthy donors. Primers for the PCR totalled 60 Vbeta and 13 Jbeta. Profiling relied on immunoSEQ multiplex PCR, and the TCRdb table lists in-frame clones only, not all of them. There are 90,000 to 120,000 clones in the sample; roughly three quarters occur only once, and roughly 10% lies in the top ten. The sample comprised PBMCs. The receptors were gathered from a man aged 35 to 55 in good health and CMV-seropositive.

In this sample, this clone turned up once. The V call is TRBV5-1, the J call TRBJ2-5, with D possibly being TRBD1 (5 bases). V shed 0 bases and J shed 0 bases, with 9 bases lying between them. Germline-derived CDR1 and CDR2 are SGHRS and YFSETQ. CDR3 length: 15 residues. Here the CDR3 reads CASSLGGADQETQYF. Written as DNA, the CDR3 is TGCGCCAGCAGCTTGGGGGGCGCCGACCAAGAGACCCAGTACTTC.

For this clone: This sample includes further DNA sequences coding for the same CDR3. The genes are TRBV19 and TRBJ2-3, with D maybe TRBD2 (6 bases). This CDR3 region has 15 residues. The V gene lost 3 bases and the J gene lost 2 bases, with 12 bases spanning the gap. In germline, CDR1 is LNHDA, CDR2 SQIVND (reference sequence). CDR3: CASSISGFSTDTQYF. CDR3 nucleotide sequence: TGTGCCAGTAGTATTAGCGGATTCTCCACAGATACGCAGTATTTT. Using reference TRBV19 and TRBJ2-3 for the parts outside the CDR3, the full variable domain is DGGITQSPKYLFRKEGQNVTLSCEQNLNHDAMYWYRQDPGQGLRLIYYSQIVNDFQKGDIAEGYSVSREKKESFPLTVTSAQKNPTAFYLCASSISGFSTDTQYFGPGTRLTVL.

The J gene is TRBJ2-5, the V gene TRBV30; maybe TRBD2 (7 bases). Germline-derived CDR1 and CDR2 are GTSNPN and SVGIG (reference sequence). The CDR3 spans 15 residues. Trimming took off 0 bases at V and 1 base at J, with 12 bases between the two ends. The CDR3 here is CAWSVLGGRQETQYF. CDR3 nucleotide sequence: TGTGCCTGGAGTGTACTGGGGGGGCGCCAAGAGACCCAGTACTTC.

The rearrangement uses TRBV7-3 and TRBJ2-1, with 15 bases that match TRBD2. V lost 2 bases to trimming and J lost 9 bases; unmatched junction nucleotides: 2. The CDR3 runs 15 residues. Germline V gives CDR1 SGHTA, CDR2 FQGTGA. Here the CDR3 reads CASSLGLAGGVEQFF. As DNA, the CDR3 is TGTGCCAGCAGCTTAGGACTAGCGGGAGGGGTTGAGCAGTTCTTC.

The CDR3 loop reads CASSRDSLYEQYF. The CDR3 DNA is TGTGCCAGCAGTCGGGACAGCCTCTACGAGCAGTACTTC. The chain recombines TRBV6-5 with TRBJ2-7; 7 bases align to TRBD1. The CDR3 contains 13 residues. Germline CDR1 is MNHEY and CDR2 is SVGAGI. After removal of 5 bases from V and 3 bases from J, the junction contained 4 bases not matched to a gene.

The J gene is TRBJ1-1, the V gene TRBV28; 7 bases align to TRBD1. The V segment lost 5 bases and the J segment 0 bases; nucleotides outside the gene matches: 6. The germline gives CDR1 MDHEN, CDR2 SYDVKM. The CDR3 extends over 15 amino acids. CDR3 loop: CASSAPRGLNTEAFF. DNA of the CDR3: TGTGCCAGCAGTGCTCCGAGGGGGCTGAACACTGAAGCTTTCTTT.

The chain employs TRBV7-2 and TRBJ2-7; perhaps TRBD1 as D (6 bases). In germline, CDR1 is SGHTA, CDR2 FQGNSA. The CDR3 length is 14 residues. Trimming removed 1 base at V and 4 bases at J, with 11 bases between. CDR3 protein: CASSLVSRGYEQYF. The CDR3 nucleotides are TGTGCCAGCAGCTTAGTTTCCAGGGGATACGAGCAGTACTTC.

Only a few counts were recorded for this clone. This chain links TRBV6-1 with TRBJ1-1; D ambiguous. The CDR3 covers 14 residues. V lost 2 bases, J lost 2 bases, and 9 bases lay in between. Germline loops: CDR1 MNHNS, CDR2 SASEGT. The CDR3 DNA is TGTGCCAGCAGTGAAAACTTCCCCAACACTGAAGCTTTCTTT. It translates to CASSENFPNTEAFF.

V is TRBV28 and J is TRBJ1-1, with D perhaps TRBD1 (5 bases). This CDR3 is 13 amino acids long. The ends were cut back, 1 base at V and 5 bases at J, with 8 bases in the middle. Germline V CDR1 and CDR2: MDHEN, SYDVKM. The chain's CDR3 is CASSLSGGTEAFF. The CDR3 DNA reads TGTGCCAGCAGTTTATCCGGGGGGACTGAAGCTTTCTTT.

The rearrangement joins TRBV5-1 to TRBJ2-5, with TRBD1 matching over 12 bases. The J segment lost 3 bases and the V segment lost 7 bases, leaving 13 bases of the junction unmatched. CDR3 size: 17 residues. CDR1 and CDR2 (germline): SGHRS, YFSETQ. The CDR3 here is CASGTGTGGASEETQYF. Here the CDR3 DNA reads TGCGCCAGCGGGACCGGGACAGGGGGCGCATCCGAAGAGACCCAGTACTTC.

This clone was detected only a few times. This chain uses TRBV5-4 with TRBJ2-3; a possible D gene is TRBD2 (6 bases). CDR1 is SGHNT, CDR2 YYREEE, per germline (reference sequence). The CDR3 covers 13 residues. V lost 5 bases and J lost 4, with 11 bases in between. CDR3 protein: CASSNQRADTQYF. The CDR3 nucleotides are TGTGCCAGCAGTAACCAGCGGGCAGATACGCAGTATTTT.